This TCR beta chain appears in the sequencing data of a study of T-cell memory formation after mild COVID-19. Findings and caveats of the study: The pre-infection memory compartment contained some responding clones, suggesting cross-reactive memory joined. Clones that shrank (day 15 to 85) were balanced CD4/CD8, whereas later expanders leaned CD4+.

MiXCR was run by TCRdb on the 5' RACE reads, yielding one entry per CDR3 protein. In the table there are some 110,000 distinct CDR3 sequences, 12% of which are singletons. V lost 5 bases and J lost 2, with 10 bases in between. The CDR3 contains 13 residues. Germline V lookup: CDR1 MNHEY, CDR2 SMNVEV (reference sequence). This clonotype was recorded a few times. Its antigen is unknown. Sequenced material: PBMCs or a T cell subset sorted from them (not recorded which). The clonotype originates from an adult woman who had mild COVID-19 (a few samples of this study predate the infection). Cell type and time point are not known. This rearrangement joins TRBV27 to TRBJ2-7; the D is unclear. The CDR3 DNA follows: TGTGCCAGCAGTCCCTCGACAACCTACGAGCAGTACTTC. Amino acid sequence: CASSPSTTYEQYF.